This paragraph reports one T cell receptor beta chain. Which antigen it targets is not known. No base quality values were provided; no much bigger clone lies one nucleotide off. The library was prepared using 5' RACE. Sequenced using an Illumina HiSeq 2000. Template switching added a universal primer binding site, and the final cDNA carried a unique molecular identifier that allowed TCR cDNA molecules to be counted accurately. Specific primers in the conserved constant-segment region were used to synthesize first-strand cDNA for TCR alpha and beta chains. To control for contamination, each cDNA library was double barcoded with a SMART-Mk sample barcode plus Illumina barcodes. Two successive PCR steps introduced TruSeq adapter sequences along with Illumina sample barcodes. Sequencing of the TCR alpha and beta cDNA libraries was done on the Illumina HiSeq platform using custom primers. As for how the authors treated the data: MiGEC processed the raw reads to extract unique molecular identifiers, while MiXCR was used to determine the CDR3 positions. Recombination models were inferred per individual with the repgenHMM and IGoR tools using an EM algorithm. Shared clonotypes were analyzed with the tcR package in R, and sharing was normalized by the product of cloneset sizes. Out-of-frame nonproductive sequences were analyzed to study raw recombination free of thymic and clonal selection effects. In-frame beta chains were kept once TCRdb had trimmed the public reads at Q25 with fastp and called clones with MiXCR. Under each unique CDR3 protein, matching rows form one entry showing the most common genes and DNA. The V and J calls here are based on TCRdb, not the publication. This sample is represented by 430,000 or so distinct CDR3 sequences; approximately 24% of them were singletons. The ten largest account for 2.9% of the sample.

Sequences SGHRS (CDR1) and YFSETQ (CDR2) are obtained from the germline V gene. V is pruned by 0 bases and J by 3 bases, leaving 0 bases of the junction without a gene match. The CDR3 sequence holds 14 residues, the cysteine and phenylalanine included. The entry retains the CDR3 DNA only, 42 bases that are in frame from base 1. The sample is drawn from a study of identical twins listed by TCRdb under 2016. Notes on the research overall: TCR alpha and beta repertoires from monozygotic twins, unrelated adults of various ages and cord blood were deep-sequenced to test whether fetal clonotypes persist. To rule out contamination, the twin experiments were replicated at different times with different library preparation protocols. Broader findings and caveats from the paper: Abundant cord blood beta clonotypes had fewer insertions, young adult naive repertoires showed a similar but weaker trend, and memory repertoires showed no such trend. Conclusions relied on cross-sectional statistical analysis, since the same donors could not be followed over many years. Out-of-frame TCR alpha sharing in monozygotic twins was systematically underestimated by recombination models, whereas sharing between unrelated individuals was in agreement with the recombination models. The excess sharing between twins in beta out-of-frame sequences was weaker because fewer shared sequences reduced the signal-to-noise ratio. Zero-insertion analyses could be partly confounded by invariant T cells such as MAIT and iNKT, though diverse VJ usage argued against such confounding for most clonotypes. Compared with coincidental sharing between unrelated individuals, out-of-frame TCR alpha sequences shared between twins showed an excess of sequences with low generation probability.

Every donor in the study was a healthy Caucasian. The twin cohort comprised three pairs of female monozygotic twins, all aged about 18 to 30 years. Positive isolation kits from Invitrogen were used to isolate CD4+ and CD8+ T cell populations. The sample was also reused in another study, on T cells expressing NK-cell markers. From that second study: Three sorted T-cell subsets (CD3+CD56+NKG2C+, CD3+CD56+NKG2C- and CD3+CD56-NKG2C+) from several donors had their TCR beta-chain repertoires profiled. Among the eight sequenced donors, only one was HCMV-seronegative, while the other seven were HCMV-seropositive. To restrict sorting to alphabetaTCR-expressing T cells, an anti-gammadeltaTCR antibody was added in several experiments. In 5 to 7 donors, the dominant CD3+CD56+NKG2C+ clonotypes were found to rank among the top 10 CD8+ clonotypes and to make up about 1.0-7.5% of CD8+ T cells. Those dominant clonotypes were again the most abundant among CD3+CD56-NKG2C+ cells in a handful of donors, at about 25-60.1%. Whether the expanded NKG2C-expressing T cell clones were specific for HCMV antigens was left unclear. The eight sequenced donors were randomly selected healthy volunteers, three men and five women. To determine HCMV serostatus, a commercial ELISA kit was used to detect HCMV-specific IgG in serum. MIGEC handled demultiplexing of the reads and grouping by UMI, while MiTCR was used to assemble and quantify clonotypes. To remove erroneous sequences, TCR cDNA sequences were retained only when supported by two or more reads. The tcR package was used for downstream repertoire analysis, with clonotypes matched between fractions based on CDR3 nucleotide sequence plus V segment. VDJmatch was used to annotate antigen specificity against VDJdb, with one amino acid substitution in CDR3 allowed.

The TCR sequence derives from a woman aged 18-29 years in good health. The chain is encoded by TRBV5-1 joined to TRBJ2-1, and TRBD2 aligns with 7 junction nucleotides. Material: CD4+ T cells sorted from blood. CDR3 region: CASSLGDYYNEQFF. The DNA sequence is as follows: TGCGCCAGCAGCTTGGGGGACTACTACAATGAGCAGTTCTTC.